Listed below are T cell receptor beta chains from one sample, sequenced in a study of blood T cells in healthy people across ages. MiXCR was run by TCRdb on the 5' RACE reads, yielding one entry per CDR3 protein. The sample has 650,000 or so distinct CDR3 sequences, 52% seen once. Material for sequencing was blood. The receptors stem from an elderly woman in good health. Each CDR3 is given with its conserved first and last residue. A D gene is named only where the DNA matches it firmly. Size is omitted from some rows. Given values are once, few, many or a class for expanded clones.

abundance: once
v_gene: TRBV6-6
d_gene: -
j_gene: TRBJ2-7
CDR3aa: CASSYLPYGERSYEQYF
CDR3nt: TGTGCCAGCAGTTACCTCCCGTATGGGGAACGCTCCTACGAGCAGTACTTC

abundance: -
v_gene: TRBV4-2
d_gene: -
j_gene: TRBJ2-7
CDR3aa: CASSQGVGGSSDQYEQYF
CDR3nt: TGTGCCAGCAGCCAAGGGGTTGGGGGAAGCTCAGACCAATACGAGCAGTACTTC

abundance: -
v_gene: TRBV15
d_gene: -
j_gene: TRBJ2-4
CDR3aa: CATGRAGSKNIQYF
CDR3nt: TGTGCCACCGGTCGCGCAGGATCCAAAAACATTCAGTACTTC

abundance: many
v_gene: TRBV28
d_gene: TRBD2
j_gene: TRBJ2-5
CDR3aa: CASSLVAGGLVETQYF
CDR3nt: TGTGCCAGCAGTTTAGTAGCGGGAGGACTTGTGGAGACCCAGTACTTC

abundance: -
v_gene: TRBV28
d_gene: -
j_gene: TRBJ1-4
CDR3aa: CASTWGGQGEKLFF
CDR3nt: TGTGCCAGCACCTGGGGGGGCCAGGGCGAAAAACTGTTTTTT

abundance: -
v_gene: TRBV5-6
d_gene: TRBD1
j_gene: TRBJ1-4
CDR3aa: CASSFGTDNEKLFF
CDR3nt: TGTGCCAGCAGCTTCGGGACAGATAATGAAAAACTGTTTTTT

abundance: -
v_gene: TRBV29-1
d_gene: TRBD1
j_gene: TRBJ2-5
CDR3aa: CSVARQTGETQYF
CDR3nt: TGCAGCGTTGCTAGGCAGACAGGGGAGACCCAGTACTTC

abundance: -
v_gene: TRBV6-1
d_gene: TRBD2
j_gene: TRBJ2-1
CDR3aa: CASSLTSGRGLPYNEQFF
CDR3nt: TGTGCCAGCAGTCTAACTAGCGGGAGAGGTCTCCCTTACAATGAGCAGTTCTTC

abundance: few
v_gene: TRBV5-1
d_gene: -
j_gene: TRBJ2-1
CDR3aa: CASSVDFYNEQFF
CDR3nt: TGCGCCAGCAGCGTAGACTTCTACAATGAGCAGTTCTTC

abundance: many
v_gene: TRBV5-1
d_gene: -
j_gene: TRBJ2-1
CDR3aa: CASSFPEYNEQFF
CDR3nt: TGCGCCAGCTCTTTCCCGGAGTACAATGAGCAGTTCTTC

abundance: many
v_gene: TRBV12-3/TRBV12-4
d_gene: -
j_gene: TRBJ2-3
CDR3aa: CASSLMGGTDTQYF
CDR3nt: TGTGCCAGCAGCTTAATGGGGGGCACAGATACGCAGTATTTT

abundance: -
v_gene: TRBV5-1
d_gene: -
j_gene: TRBJ1-1
CDR3aa: CASSPNQDTEAFF
CDR3nt: TGCGCCAGCAGCCCAAACCAGGACACTGAAGCTTTCTTT

abundance: few
v_gene: TRBV7-2
d_gene: -
j_gene: TRBJ1-6
CDR3aa: CASSLVSSASPLHF
CDR3nt: TGTGCCAGCAGCTTAGTGAGTTCGGCCTCACCCCTCCACTTT

abundance: many
v_gene: TRBV27
d_gene: -
j_gene: TRBJ2-7
CDR3aa: CASSPRASFEQYF
CDR3nt: TGTGCCAGCAGTCCTCGGGCCTCATTCGAGCAGTACTTC

abundance: few
v_gene: TRBV25-1
d_gene: -
j_gene: TRBJ2-7
CDR3aa: CASSEEAYEQYF
CDR3nt: TGTGCCAGCAGTGAAGAAGCCTACGAGCAGTACTTC

abundance: few
v_gene: TRBV4-1
d_gene: -
j_gene: TRBJ1-2
CDR3aa: CASSQVGSNYGYTF
CDR3nt: TGCGCCAGCAGCCAAGTTGGCAGCAACTATGGCTACACCTTC